This T cell receptor (beta chain) came from a study of blood T cell repertoires in COVID-19. About the study: Researchers got acute and convalescent COVID-19 samples from the United States, Italy and Spain.

Profiled with immunoSEQ multiplex PCR; TCRdb holds only in-frame clones, not every one. The sample lists 300,000 to 450,000 clones; around 90% were seen once. The V gene's germline CDR1 is SGHVS and CDR2 FNYEAQ. V lost 4 bases to trimming and J lost 1 base; unmatched junction nucleotides: 5. The CDR3 runs to 16 residues. This clone was seen only a few times. This TCR was sampled from a woman under 30 who had recovered from COVID-19. The chain is built from TRBV7-6 and TRBJ2-7; TRBD2 matches 12 bases. Sequencing input: PBMCs or T cells enriched from blood (not recorded which). CDR3 DNA sequence: TGTGCCAGCAGCTCGTCGACTAGCGGGGGATCCTACGAGCAGTACTTC. Translation: CASSSSTSGGSYEQYF.